This T cell receptor beta chain was identified in a study of shared clonotypes between healthy human individuals. The germline V gene has CDR1 KGHSH and CDR2 LQKENI. The CDR3 is 19 residues long. Losses at the gene ends were 1 base for V and 0 bases for J; bases not matched to a gene: 7. The assay used deep level. Using immunoSEQ multiplex PCR, the repertoire was profiled, and TCRdb retains in-frame clones only, with some absent. The top ten hold about 0.38% of the sample, which has some 2,500,000 clones, 93% seen once. The chain joins TRBV18 to TRBJ2-1; TRBD2 aligns across 12 bases. This receptor was taken from a man between 18 and 29 years old in good health. Some clones in this sample may be carry-over from other donors' samples. What was sequenced was naive CD4+ T cells from PBMCs. Documented subset: CD45RA+ positively selected. The CDR3 loop is CASSPLASGRGSSYNEQFF. The CDR3 bases are TGTGCCAGCTCACCACTCGCTAGCGGGAGGGGGAGCTCCTACAATGAGCAGTTCTTC. The full variable domain, in which reference TRBV18 and TRBJ2-1 provide the parts outside the CDR3, is NAGVMQNPRHLVRRRGQEARLRCSPMKGHSHVYWYRQLPEEGLKFMVYLQKENIIDESGMPKERFSAEFPKEGPSILRIQQVVRGDSAAYFCASSPLASGRGSSYNEQFFGPGTRLTVL.